Listed here are 7 T cell receptor beta chains from one sample, sequenced in a study of radiotherapy plus CTLA-4 blockade in lung cancer (dated by TCRdb to 2017 to 2018). The library was generated by the immunoSEQ multiplex PCR assay. TCRdb took this table from immuneACCESS and kept in-frame rearrangements with V and J called. Such tables lack part of the clones; where checked against another copy, unresolved V genes explain under half of the gap, and the rest is unexplained. The sample profile shows 45,000 to 55,000 clones; 65% to 85% of them were found once. The top ten constitute 11% of the sample. This sample comprised peripheral blood, obtained from a patient treated with radiotherapy plus ipilimumab. The receptors here all came from a human donor with non-small cell lung cancer who had stable disease on radiotherapy plus ipilimumab.

The chain uses TRBV28 and TRBJ2-2; 9 bases align to TRBD1. This CDR3 spans 17 amino acids. CDR1 and CDR2 (germline): MDHEN, SYDVKM. V was clipped by 5 bases and J by 5 bases; unmatched bases: 12. The CDR3 loop is CASSPRGTGKVTGELFF. In DNA, the CDR3 is TGTGCCAGCAGTCCCCGGGGGACAGGGAAGGTAACCGGGGAGCTGTTTTTT.

This sequence joins TRBV6-5 and TRBJ1-6, with D possibly matching TRBD1 (6 bases). The V gene lost 6 bases and the J gene lost 9 bases, with 15 bases spanning the gap. Germline V gives CDR1 MNHEY, CDR2 SVGAGI. The CDR3 extends over 14 amino acids. The CDR3 loop reads CASRFRGIGSPLHF. The CDR3 DNA follows: TGTGCCAGCAGATTTAGGGGGATCGGTTCACCCCTCCACTTT.

The CDR3 coding sequence is TGTGCCAGCAGCCAAGGTCTAGGGAGGGGAATAACTGGAAACACCATATATTTT. This gives the protein CASSQGLGRGITGNTIYF. The rearrangement joins TRBV14 to TRBJ1-3, with a weak D call TRBD1 (5 bases). In germline, CDR1 is SGHDN, CDR2 FVKESK. This CDR3 has 18 residues. V shed 1 base and J shed 2 bases, with 18 bases lying between them.

DNA for the CDR3: TGTGCCAGCAGCTTAGGGGTCGGGAGCAGGGACTGGACTGGAAACACCATATATTTT. It specifies CASSLGVGSRDWTGNTIYF. This chain connects TRBV7-6 to TRBJ1-3, with a possible D match to TRBD1 (5 bases). The V gene lost 1 base and the J gene lost 2 bases, with 21 bases spanning the gap. The CDR3 is made up of 19 amino acids. Germline V gives CDR1 SGHVS, CDR2 FNYEAQ.

The chain joins TRBV28 to TRBJ1-5, with 7 bases identical to TRBD1. The V gene's germline CDR1 is MDHEN and CDR2 SYDVKM. Germline trimming cut 3 bases from V and 0 bases from J; bases unmatched to any gene: 14. The length of the CDR3 is 19 residues. CDR3 in DNA: TGTGCCAGCAGTTTCCCTAGGGATCAGGGGGGGGTTAGCAATCAGCCCCAGCATTTT. This gives the protein CASSFPRDQGGVSNQPQHF. Full variable domain (missing parts from reference TRBV28 and TRBJ1-5): DVKVTQSSRYLVKRTGEKVFLECVQDMDHENMFWYRQDPGLGLRLIYFSYDVKMKEKGDIPEGYSVSREKKERFSLILESASTNQTSMYLCASSFPRDQGGVSNQPQHFGDGTRLSIL.

The chain carries TRBV4-2 and TRBJ1-1; D is undetermined. CDR3 size: 14 residues. Germline V CDR1 and CDR2: LGHNA, YNFKEQ. Trimming stripped 5 bases from V and 5 bases from J, with 15 bases between. CDR3 bases: TGTGCCAGCAGCAGGGAGGAATTAGGGACTGAAGCTTTCTTT. Protein: CASSREELGTEAFF.

Remarks on this clone: The identical CDR3 is also encoded by other nucleotide sequences in the sample. The chain combines TRBV9 with TRBJ1-2; maybe TRBD1 (6 bases). Germline CDR1 is SGDLS and CDR2 is YYNGEE. The CDR3 has 17 residues. Trimming took off 1 base at V and 4 bases at J, with 20 bases between the two ends. The CDR3 nucleotides read TGTGCCAGCAGCGTATCTGGGACAAGAGGGGGGACCTATGGCTACACCTTC. Residues: CASSVSGTRGGTYGYTF.